The 13 T cell receptor beta chains below were found in one sample sequenced in a study of chemoradiotherapy in HPV16-positive cancers. TCRdb keeps only in-frame clones here, not all; method: immunoSEQ multiplex PCR. This table has roughly 15,000 clones, 89% appearing once. Sequenced material: tumor tissue, taken from a patient who underwent chemoradiotherapy. Source of these receptors: a human donor with HPV-associated anogenital cancer.

The chain employs TRBV30 and TRBJ1-1; TRBD1 is a possible D gene (5 bases). V shed 3 bases and J shed 11 bases, with 16 bases lying between them. The germline V gene has CDR1 GTSNPN and CDR2 SVGIG (reference sequence). CDR3 length: 12 residues. CDR3 amino acids: CAWSSRGFDAFF. In DNA, the CDR3 is TGTGCCTGGAGCTCTAGGGGATTTGACGCTTTCTTT. The full variable domain, in which reference TRBV30 and TRBJ1-1 provide the parts outside the CDR3, is SQTIHQWPATLVQPVGSPLSLECTVEGTSNPNLYWYRQAAGRGLQLLFYSVGIGQISSEVPQNLSASRPQDRQFILSSKKLLLSDSGFYLCAWSSRGFDAFFGQGTRLTVV.

V gene TRBV7-9 combines with J gene TRBJ1-1, with D possibly matching TRBD1 (5 bases). This CDR3 contains 15 residues. The V end lost 5 bases, the J end lost 2 bases, and 15 bases lay between the germline ends. Germline V gene data show CDR1 as SEHNR and CDR2 as FQNEAQ (reference sequence). DNA for the CDR3: TGTGCCAGCAGCCCCGGGCTAGGGGCCAACACTGAAGCTTTCTTT. Translating it yields CASSPGLGANTEAFF.

This clone is a singleton in its sample. As DNA, the CDR3 is TGTGCCAGCAGCTTAAACAGCCTAGCGGGAGATGGCCATGAGCAGTTCTTC. Protein: CASSLNSLAGDGHEQFF. The J gene is TRBJ2-1, the V gene TRBV11-3, with TRBD2 matching over 10 bases. V lost 2 bases to trimming and J lost 8 bases; unmatched junction nucleotides: 12. This CDR3 region has 17 residues. CDR1 is SGHNT and CDR2 is YENEEA in the germline V gene.

This chain links TRBV5-1 with TRBJ1-2, with 9 bases matching TRBD1. The V and J ends lost 1 base and 7 bases, in that order; junction bases with no gene match: 14. This CDR3 has 17 residues. Germline V gene lookup returns CDR1 SGHRS and CDR2 YFSETQ. CDR3 amino acids: CASSLSPGGQGVFGYTF. The CDR3 nucleotides read TGCGCCAGCAGCTTGTCGCCTGGGGGACAGGGTGTCTTTGGCTACACCTTC. Filled out from reference TRBV5-1 and TRBJ1-2, the complete variable domain reads KAGVTQTPRYLIKTRGQQVTLSCSPISGHRSVSWYQQTPGQGLQFLFEYFSETQRNKGNFPGRFSGRQFSNSRSEMNVSTLELGDSALYLCASSLSPGGQGVFGYTFGSGTRLTVV.

V gene TRBV5-6 combines with J gene TRBJ2-3; TRBD1 matches at 7 bases. The CDR3 covers 15 residues. The germline V gene encodes CDR1 SGHDT and CDR2 YYEEEE. The junction had 3 bases not matched to a gene; V was cut back by 2 bases and J by 0 bases. CDR3 sequence: CASSFMTGSTDTQYF. As DNA, the CDR3 is TGTGCCAGCAGCTTTATGACAGGGAGCACAGATACGCAGTATTTT.

This chain uses TRBV10-2 with TRBJ2-3; TRBD2 agrees at 12 bases. Germline-derived CDR1 and CDR2 are WSHSY and SAAADI. The J segment lost 4 bases and the V segment lost 6 bases, leaving 2 bases of the junction unmatched. This CDR3 region has 14 residues. DNA for the CDR3: TGCGCCAGCAGAGGGACTAGCGGGCCAGATACGCAGTATTTT. This sequence encodes CASRGTSGPDTQYF.

The chain combines TRBV30 with TRBJ1-2; D perhaps matches TRBD1 (5 bases). The V end was cut by 0 bases, the J end by 4 bases, with 9 bases between. Germline V gene data show CDR1 as GTSNPN and CDR2 as SVGIG (reference sequence). This CDR3 has 13 residues. The CDR3 DNA reads TGTGCCTGGAGTGTACTCAGGGCCTATGGCTACACCTTC. This sequence encodes CAWSVLRAYGYTF. The whole variable domain, remainder taken from reference TRBV30 and TRBJ1-2, is SQTIHQWPATLVQPVGSPLSLECTVEGTSNPNLYWYRQAAGRGLQLLFYSVGIGQISSEVPQNLSASRPQDRQFILSSKKLLLSDSGFYLCAWSVLRAYGYTFGSGTRLTVV.

This chain links TRBV5-1 with TRBJ2-7; tentatively, D is TRBD2 (6 bases). This CDR3 contains 12 residues. V lost 4 bases to trimming and J lost 4 bases, with 9 bases between them. Per the germline V gene, CDR1 is SGHRS and CDR2 is YFSETQ. The CDR3 loop is CASSGDWYEQYF. CDR3 bases: TGCGCCAGCAGCGGGGACTGGTACGAGCAGTACTTC.

The V gene is TRBV9, the J gene TRBJ2-2; D ambiguous. Germline V lookup: CDR1 SGDLS, CDR2 YYNGEE. Trimming left V 6 bases short and J 4 bases short, with 13 bases between. This CDR3 comprises 14 residues. In DNA form, the CDR3 reads TGTGCCAGCAAGGCGCCCGGGCCCACCGGGGAGCTGTTTTTT. It yields the protein CASKAPGPTGELFF.

This clone appeared a single time. The chain combines TRBV6-5 with TRBJ2-1, with 11 positions matching TRBD2. CDR3 length: 15 amino acids. Germline V lookup: CDR1 MNHEY, CDR2 SVGAGI. V lost 6 bases and J lost 4; bases outside the gene matches: 5. This chain's CDR3 is CASRDSSGRYNEQFF. CDR3 sequence (DNA): TGTGCCAGCAGGGACTCTAGCGGGAGGTACAATGAGCAGTTCTTC.

The chain carries TRBV10-1 and TRBJ2-5, with D possibly being TRBD1 (6 bases). With 8 bases removed from V and 7 bases from J, the gap between germline ends came to 14 bases. The CDR3 has 12 amino acids. CDR1 and CDR2 (germline): WNHNN, SYGVQD (reference sequence). The CDR3 nucleotides are TGCGCCAGCCAGGACAGCGCACGGACCCAGTACTTC. Translated: CASQDSARTQYF.

CDR3: CASSKTGAENEQYF. The CDR3, as DNA: TGTGCCAGCAGCAAAACAGGGGCGGAAAACGAGCAGTACTTC. The chain joins TRBV7-2 to TRBJ2-7, with TRBD1 matching over 7 bases. The CDR3 loop spans 14 amino acids. The V segment lost 5 bases and the J segment 5 bases; nucleotides outside the gene matches: 9. The germline V gene encodes CDR1 SGHTA and CDR2 FQGNSA. Variable domain in full (rest from reference TRBV7-2 and TRBJ2-7): GAGVSQSPSNKVTEKGKDVELRCDPISGHTALYWYRQSLGQGLEFLIYFQGNSAPDKSGLPSDRFSAERTGGSVSTLTIQRTQQEDSAVYLCASSKTGAENEQYFGPGTRLTVT.

The chain links TRBV5-1 to TRBJ2-3, with 9 positions matching TRBD2. Germline values: CDR1 SGHRS, CDR2 YFSETQ. This CDR3 is 13 amino acids long. With 2 bases clipped from V and 6 bases from J, the junction kept 1 base outside the gene matches. The chain's CDR3 is CASSLGLADTQYF. CDR3 DNA: TGCGCCAGCAGCTTAGGACTAGCGGATACGCAGTATTTT.